This T cell receptor (beta chain) emerged from a study of blood T cell repertoires in COVID-19. Measured with immunoSEQ multiplex PCR; TCRdb has only the in-frame clones, and not every one. The sample consists of around 310,000 clones, around 90% of them appearing once. There are 15 residues in the CDR3. Germline CDR1 reads MNHEY; CDR2 reads SVGAGI. V lost 2 bases, J lost 2 bases, and 1 base stayed unmatched. This receptor was identified in a woman between 35 and 50 years old with COVID-19, enrolled during active disease. The V gene is TRBV6-5, the J gene TRBJ1-5, with TRBD1 identical over 9 bases. The sample comprised peripheral blood. CDR3 nucleotide sequence: TGTGCCAGCAGTTACCGACAGGGGGGCAATCAGCCCCAGCATTTT. Amino acid sequence: CASSYRQGGNQPQHF.